This TCR beta chain was identified during a study of shared clonotypes between healthy human individuals. General study findings and limits: A generally larger estimated richness was seen in naive subsets than in memory subsets. Sorted-subset sequencing was shown by rarefaction to be incomplete despite large depth.

Naive CD8 cells, CD45RO-negative and positively selected for CCR7, excluded terminally differentiated effector memory CD45RA+ cells. Nashville, Tennessee was home to all donors, each a Caucasian adult. This table comes from immunoSEQ multiplex PCR, and its TCRdb copy is limited to in-frame clones, with some not included. The repertoire has nearly 2 million clones, about 95% of them found once; the top ten carry more than 0.95%. From germline, CDR1 is LNHDA and CDR2 SQIVND (reference sequence). V was trimmed by 3 bases and J by 0 bases, leaving 14 bases between them. The CDR3 has 16 residues. For this clone: Its target is not known.

What was sequenced was naive CD8+ T cells sorted from blood. The chain uses TRBV19 and TRBJ1-1, with D perhaps TRBD1 (5 bases). The receptor comes from a man younger than 30 in good health. The CDR3 region has the DNA TGTGCCAGTAGTATCGATGATGAGGGGTTGAACACTGAAGCTTTCTTT. Translation: CASSIDDEGLNTEAFF.